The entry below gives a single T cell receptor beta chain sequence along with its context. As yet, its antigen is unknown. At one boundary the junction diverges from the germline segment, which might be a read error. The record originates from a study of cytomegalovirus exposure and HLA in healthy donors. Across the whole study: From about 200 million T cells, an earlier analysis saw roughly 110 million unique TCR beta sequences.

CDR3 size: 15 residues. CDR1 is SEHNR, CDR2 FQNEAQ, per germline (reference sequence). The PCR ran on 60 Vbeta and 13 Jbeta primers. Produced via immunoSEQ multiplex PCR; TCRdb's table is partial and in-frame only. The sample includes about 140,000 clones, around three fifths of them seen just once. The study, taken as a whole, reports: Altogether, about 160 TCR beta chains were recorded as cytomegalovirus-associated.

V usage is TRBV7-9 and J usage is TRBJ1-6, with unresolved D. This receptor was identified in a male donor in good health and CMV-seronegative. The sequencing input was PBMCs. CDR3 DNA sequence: TGTTCCAGCAGCCTTGCCCGGTCGAATAATTCACCCCTCCACTTT. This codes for CSSSLARSNNSPLHF.